A single sample gave rise to the 7 T cell receptor beta chains below, sequenced in a study of blood T cell repertoires in COVID-19. Sequencing was performed with immunoSEQ multiplex PCR; in TCRdb, only in-frame clones are kept and a portion is missing. The sample records about 51,000 clones, approximately 90% being singletons. Sequencing was done on a sample of peripheral blood. The receptors shown here come from a man in his forties or fifties with acute or convalescent COVID-19.

The chain couples TRBV6-5 to TRBJ2-7; TRBD1 matches at 11 bases. The ends lost 2 bases at V and 3 bases at J; junction bases unmatched: 3. The CDR3 has 15 residues. From germline, CDR1 is MNHEY and CDR2 SVGAGI. The CDR3 DNA is TGTGCCAGCAGTTACGCCGGGACAGGGGGCTACGAGCAGTACTTC. The encoded protein is CASSYAGTGGYEQYF.

The chain employs TRBV3-1 (or the pseudogene TRBV3-2) and TRBJ2-7, with 8 bases fitting TRBD2. V was pared by 4 bases and J by 4 bases, with 3 bases of the junction left unmatched. Per the germline V gene, CDR1 is LGHDT and CDR2 is YNNKEL (reference sequence). This CDR3 spans 13 amino acids. The CDR3 sequence is CASSLAGSYEQYF. CDR3 sequence (DNA): TGTGCCAGCAGCCTAGCGGGATCATACGAGCAGTACTTC.

The rearrangement joins TRBV19 to TRBJ1-1; 7 positions agree with TRBD1. The CDR3 runs 13 residues. The trim removed 5 bases at V and 4 bases at J, leaving 4 bases unmatched. CDR1 is LNHDA, CDR2 SQIVND, per germline (reference sequence). The CDR3 nucleotides read TGTGCCAGTAGTGTACAGGGGCCCACTGAAGCTTTCTTT. This gives the protein CASSVQGPTEAFF.

The J gene is TRBJ1-5, the V gene TRBV24-1; tentative D call: TRBD1 (5 bases). CDR1 is KGHDR, CDR2 SFDVKD, per germline. V was cut by 3 bases and J by 15 bases, with 14 bases left in between. This CDR3 comprises 12 residues. The CDR3 sequence is CATSDPPGEWHF. The CDR3, as DNA: TGTGCCACCAGTGATCCCCCGGGGGAATGGCATTTT.

The chain is built from TRBV24-1 and TRBJ2-7; no clear D. The CDR3 has 14 residues. In germline, CDR1 is KGHDR, CDR2 SFDVKD. The V end was cut by 2 bases, the J end by 4 bases, with 11 bases between. Written as DNA, the CDR3 is TGTGCCACCAGTGATTCGGGTCGAAAGTACGAGCAGTACTTC. Its protein is CATSDSGRKYEQYF.

J is TRBJ1-5 and V is TRBV19; D perhaps matches TRBD1 (6 bases). Trimming took 4 bases from V and 1 from J, leaving 11 bases between them. Per the germline V gene, CDR1 is LNHDA and CDR2 is SQIVND (reference sequence). This CDR3 spans 15 amino acids. DNA of the CDR3: TGTGCCAGTAGTAGCTCAGGGGCGAGCAATCAGCCCCAGCATTTT. It is translated as CASSSSGASNQPQHF.

The chain employs TRBV29-1 and TRBJ2-3, with D tentatively TRBD1 (6 bases). CDR3 length equals 14 residues. Trimming took 2 bases from V and 0 from J, leaving 9 bases between them. Looked up from germline, CDR1 is SQVTM and CDR2 is ANQGSEA. This CDR3 is CSVERGGSTDTQYF. The CDR3 DNA is TGCAGCGTTGAAAGAGGGGGAAGCACAGATACGCAGTATTTT.